The entry below describes one T cell receptor beta chain. Its antigen is still unknown. The sample comes from a study of CD8+CD57+ T cells in acquired aplastic anemia. Study overall: An average of approximately 3.2 ug of DNA was obtained from sorted CD4+ and CD8+ cells. Read counts for CD4+ cells (from healthy donors) averaged about 10 million. Regarding the study as a whole: Patients and controls turned out to have roughly 30 CD8+ CDR3 sequences in common.

CDR3 length: 15 amino acids. Germline V gene lookup returns CDR1 SGHVS and CDR2 FQNEAQ. V trimming: 3 bases; J trimming: 12 bases; junction bases outside the gene matches: 10. It was genomic DNA that served as the template for profiling TCR beta VDJ and CDR3. MiXCR, applied by TCRdb to the reads, yields one record per CDR3 protein. The data show about 71,000 distinct CDR3 sequences, 54% seen once. This chain joins TRBV7-8 and TRBJ2-1; 11 bases match TRBD2. Sequencing was performed on sorted CD4+, CD8+, or CD8+CD57+ T cells (not recorded which) from PBMCs. This TCR came from a human donor in good health, serving as a control. The DNA for the CDR3 is TGTGCCAGCAGCTTGGGACTAGCGGCCTACAACGGGCAGTTCTTC. Protein sequence: CASSLGLAAYNGQFF.